These 3 T cell receptor beta chains share one sample of origin, sequenced in a study of STAT3 mutations in large granular lymphocyte leukemia. General study findings and limits: At least one immunodominant TCR beta clonotype appeared in every T-cell large granular lymphocyte leukemia patient.

TCRdb's copy holds only in-frame clones and misses some; the assay was immunoSEQ multiplex PCR. The table includes around 10,000 clones, roughly 54% detected once. No antigen is known for these receptors. Sequencing used peripheral blood mononuclear cells. Receptor source: a boy younger than 18 with T-cell large granular lymphocyte leukemia. Some clones in this sample may be carry-over from other donors' samples.

The rearrangement uses TRBV6-5 and TRBJ2-5, with D perhaps matching TRBD1 (5 bases). Trimming stripped 0 bases from V and 5 bases from J, with 10 bases between. Germline CDR1 MNHEY, CDR2 SVGAGI. The CDR3 is made up of 14 amino acids. The CDR3 nucleotides are TGTGCCAGCAGTTACTCGAGACAGTTTGAGACCCAGTACTTC. It translates to CASSYSRQFETQYF.

The V call is TRBV7-9, the J call TRBJ2-5, with TRBD2 matching 9 bases. Trimming cost V 1 base and J 5 bases; bases outside gene matches: 17. The CDR3 runs to 19 residues. Germline V gene data show CDR1 as SEHNR and CDR2 as FQNEAQ (reference sequence). The CDR3 loop is CASSLVRFSGGPLGETQYF. CDR3 nucleotides: TGTGCCAGCAGCTTAGTTCGATTCAGCGGGGGGCCTCTCGGGGAGACCCAGTACTTC.

The chain links TRBV7-9 to TRBJ2-3; D tentatively reads TRBD1 or TRBD2 (6 bases each). This CDR3 comprises 14 residues. Trimming shortened V by 3 bases and J by 9 bases, and 16 bases separated the two germline ends. Looked up from germline, CDR1 is SEHNR and CDR2 is FQNEAQ (reference sequence). CDR3 region: CASSLGGTGSTQYF. CDR3 nucleotides: TGTGCCAGCAGCTTGGGGGGCACAGGGAGCACGCAGTATTTT.